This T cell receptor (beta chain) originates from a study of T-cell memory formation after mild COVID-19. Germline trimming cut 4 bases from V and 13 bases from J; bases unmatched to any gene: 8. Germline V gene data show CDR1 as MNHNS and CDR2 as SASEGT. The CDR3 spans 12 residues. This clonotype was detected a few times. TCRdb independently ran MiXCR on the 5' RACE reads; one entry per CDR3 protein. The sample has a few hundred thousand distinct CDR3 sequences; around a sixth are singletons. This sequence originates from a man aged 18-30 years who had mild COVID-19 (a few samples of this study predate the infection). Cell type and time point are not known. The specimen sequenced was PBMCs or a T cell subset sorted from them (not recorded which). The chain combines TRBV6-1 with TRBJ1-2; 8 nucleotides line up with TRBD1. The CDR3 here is CASSGRQGHCTF. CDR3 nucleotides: TGTGCCAGCAGTGGAAGACAGGGGCACTGCACCTTC.